The clone carrying this TCR beta chain was counted at least ten times. Antigen: not known. Specified time point: newly diagnosed GD, antithyroid drugs for less than 3 months. Scientists built the TCR library using RNA that was extracted from PBMCs. Patients were from an endocrinology department in Xi'an, China. According to the study, TCR beta libraries were built with iRepertoire HTBI primers and CDR3-region Arm-PCR. Authors' analysis steps: Identification across samples found 60 to 75 TRBV and roughly 13 TRBJ segments. MiXCR was run by TCRdb on the multiplex PCR reads, yielding one entry per CDR3 protein. These V and J calls rely on TCRdb rather than the paper's analysis. The profile shows approximately 360,000 distinct CDR3 sequences, over 9.5% of them singletons. This sample is drawn from a study of regulatory T cells in long-lasting Graves disease. Whole-study results and caveats: Reduced TCR diversity was observed in persistent Graves' patients versus newly diagnosed patients.

This sample also appeared in a second study, on T cells in Graves' hyperthyroidism and ophthalmopathy. That work adds: A 13 V-J model separated ophthalmopathy from stable hyperthyroidism.

The receptor's source is a woman in her late teens or twenties with Graves disease. The sample in question was peripheral blood mononuclear cells (PBMCs), obtained at new diagnosis, from a patient treated with antithyroid drugs.

The CDR3 sequence is CASSPTGNANTEAFF. The DNA for the CDR3 is TGTGCCAGCAGTCCCACAGGGAACGCGAACACTGAAGCTTTCTTT. The V and J genes are TRBV28 and TRBJ1-1; weak D call: TRBD1 (6 bases). CDR3 length equals 15 residues. Trimming cost V 5 bases and J 1 base, with 14 bases left between them. CDR1 MDHEN and CDR2 SYDVKM come from the germline V gene.